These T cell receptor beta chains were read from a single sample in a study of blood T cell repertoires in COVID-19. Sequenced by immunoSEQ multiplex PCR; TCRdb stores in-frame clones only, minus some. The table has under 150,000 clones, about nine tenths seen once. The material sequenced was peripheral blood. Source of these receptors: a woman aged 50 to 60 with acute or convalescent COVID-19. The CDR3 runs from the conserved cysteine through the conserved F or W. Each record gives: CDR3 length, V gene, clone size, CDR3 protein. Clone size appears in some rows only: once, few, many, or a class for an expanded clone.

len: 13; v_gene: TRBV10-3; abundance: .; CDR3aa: CATRAAGEGTAFF
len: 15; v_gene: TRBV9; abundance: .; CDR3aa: CASSVDGQGQETQYF
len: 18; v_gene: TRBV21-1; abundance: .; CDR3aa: CASSSKGVGDRNCYEQYF
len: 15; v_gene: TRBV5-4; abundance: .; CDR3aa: CASSQHDRGLTEAFF
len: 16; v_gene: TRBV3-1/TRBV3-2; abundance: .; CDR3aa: CASSQGLRAEDGEQFF
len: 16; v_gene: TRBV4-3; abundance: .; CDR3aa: CASSPRTGVLNTEAFF
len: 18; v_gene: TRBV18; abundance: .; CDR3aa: CASSPQVGQGALNTEAFF
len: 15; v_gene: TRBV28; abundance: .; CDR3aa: CASSLTWSGWETQYF
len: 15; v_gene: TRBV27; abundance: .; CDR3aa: CASSVGEGGNSPLHF
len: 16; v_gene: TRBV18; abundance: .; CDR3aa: CASSPPRGSGLDEQYF
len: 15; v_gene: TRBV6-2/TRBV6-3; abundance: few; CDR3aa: CASSYAQGGRETQYF
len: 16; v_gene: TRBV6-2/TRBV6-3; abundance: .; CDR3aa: CASSSPEESSGNTIYF
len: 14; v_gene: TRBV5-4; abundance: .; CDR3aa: CASSLDSKNTEAFF
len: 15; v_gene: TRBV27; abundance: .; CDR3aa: CASSTKRGGEDTQYF
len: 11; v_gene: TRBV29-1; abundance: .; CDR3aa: CSVGQGDEQFF
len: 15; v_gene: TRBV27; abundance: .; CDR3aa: CASSLSAEGNTEAFF
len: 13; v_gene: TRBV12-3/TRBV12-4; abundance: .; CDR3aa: CASSLMAGDTQYF
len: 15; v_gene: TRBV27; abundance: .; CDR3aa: CASSPYTGLYTEAFF
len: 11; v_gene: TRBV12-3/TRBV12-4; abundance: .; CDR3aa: CASSLRGRAFF
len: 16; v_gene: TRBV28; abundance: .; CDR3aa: CASSKRQGWATDTQYF
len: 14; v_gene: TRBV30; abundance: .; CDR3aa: CAWSELRENQPQHF
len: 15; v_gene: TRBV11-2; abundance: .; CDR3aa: CASSLWTGQNEKLFF
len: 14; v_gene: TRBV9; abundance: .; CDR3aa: CASSVEGGWNGYTF
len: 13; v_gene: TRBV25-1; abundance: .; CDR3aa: CASSGTGRGEQYF
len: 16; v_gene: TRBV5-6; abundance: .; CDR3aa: CASNTGQPPSNYGYTF
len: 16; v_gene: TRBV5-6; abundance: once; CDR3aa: CASSSPRQGADTEAFF
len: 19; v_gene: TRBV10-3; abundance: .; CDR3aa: CAISAGGVVRGHSGNTIYF
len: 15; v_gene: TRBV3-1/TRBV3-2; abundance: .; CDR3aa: CASSLRQGFNTEAFF
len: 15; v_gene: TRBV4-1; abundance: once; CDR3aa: CASSQIAGSTDTQYF
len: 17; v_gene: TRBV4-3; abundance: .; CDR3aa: CASSQTSGTGITGELFF
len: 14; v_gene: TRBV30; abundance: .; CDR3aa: CAWSVGRGNQPQHF
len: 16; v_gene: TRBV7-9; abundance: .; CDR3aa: CASSFGTGDGNQPQHF
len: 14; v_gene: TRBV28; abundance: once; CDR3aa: CASRETGGGYGYTF
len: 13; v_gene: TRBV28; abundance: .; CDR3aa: CASSPTASGTAHF
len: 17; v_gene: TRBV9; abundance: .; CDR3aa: CASSPTPVGSSSYEQYF
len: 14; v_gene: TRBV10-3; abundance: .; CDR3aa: CAIPEGHLSYEQYF
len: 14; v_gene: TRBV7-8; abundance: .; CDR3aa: CASSSHVEAQPQHF
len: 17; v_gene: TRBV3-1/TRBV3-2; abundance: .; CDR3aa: CASSPSDRRTTNEKLFF
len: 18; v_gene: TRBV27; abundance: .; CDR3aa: CASSYTWGAESSKNIQYF
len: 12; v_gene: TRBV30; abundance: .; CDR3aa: CAWSVSGYGYTF
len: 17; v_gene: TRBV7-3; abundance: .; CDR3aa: CASSLTGLAGGPDTQYF
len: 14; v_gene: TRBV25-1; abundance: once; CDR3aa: CASRGGRANTEAFF
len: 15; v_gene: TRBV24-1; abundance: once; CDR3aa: CATSDSQGAGYEQYF
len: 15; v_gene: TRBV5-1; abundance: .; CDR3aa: CASRLGGESVGEQYF
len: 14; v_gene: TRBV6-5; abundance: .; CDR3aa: CASSYAESGQPQHF
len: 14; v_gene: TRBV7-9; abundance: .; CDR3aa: CASSDFYRSTEAFF
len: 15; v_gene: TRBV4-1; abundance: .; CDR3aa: CASSQDRLAVYEQYF
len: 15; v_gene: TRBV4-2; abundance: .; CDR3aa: CASSHPTGGGYGYTF
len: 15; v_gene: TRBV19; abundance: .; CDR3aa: CASSLAGTGPYEQYF
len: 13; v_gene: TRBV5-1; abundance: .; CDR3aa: CASSDTGGAGYTF
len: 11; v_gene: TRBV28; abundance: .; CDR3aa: CASKLQGRAFF
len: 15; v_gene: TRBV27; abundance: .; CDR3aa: CASSHGTGIFQPQHF
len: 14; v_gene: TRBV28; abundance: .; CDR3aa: CASRSGQSSYEQYF
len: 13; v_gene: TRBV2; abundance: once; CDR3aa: CASSPQGAYGYTF
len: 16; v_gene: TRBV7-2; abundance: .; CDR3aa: CASSLDPGDSNQPQHF